Presented here are 15 T cell receptor beta chains from one specimen sequenced in a study. TCRdb used MiXCR to reprocess the 5' RACE reads, holding one entry per CDR3 protein. The sample lists about 62,000 distinct CDR3 sequences, 30% seen once, with approximately 2.2% in the top ten. Sequenced material: tumor-infiltrating naive CD4+ T cells sorted from the breast tumor. The subset here: naive CD4+ T cells, CD4+CD45RA+CD25-. The source of these receptors is a female donor with breast cancer.

This clonotype was counted at least ten times. The chain couples TRBV29-1 to TRBJ2-7; D is possibly TRBD2 (6 bases). The CDR3 length is 12 residues. Germline loops: CDR1 SQVTM, CDR2 ANQGSEA. The V end lost 8 bases, the J end lost 1 base, and 12 bases lay between the germline ends. The CDR3 DNA is TGCAGCACCCGGGGGTTTTCCTACGAGCAGTACTTC. As protein: CSTRGFSYEQYF.

This clonotype was seen only a few times. This sequence joins TRBV3-1 and TRBJ2-5; 9 nucleotides match TRBD2. CDR1 and CDR2 from the germline V gene are LGHDT and YNNKEL (reference sequence). V lost 6 bases, J lost 2 bases, and 10 bases stayed unmatched. The CDR3 loop spans 16 amino acids. CDR3 sequence (DNA): TGTGCCAGCAGAACCGACCGACTAGCGGAACAAGAGACCCAGTACTTC. Translated, it gives CASRTDRLAEQETQYF.

The genes are TRBV3-1 and TRBJ2-2; no clear D gene. Germline CDR1 and CDR2: LGHDT and YNNKEL (reference sequence). The V end was cut by 4 bases, the J end by 8 bases, with 14 bases between. The CDR3 totals 14 residues. The CDR3 loop reads CASSLTTLSGELFF. Here the CDR3 DNA reads TGTGCCAGCAGCCTAACTACTTTGTCGGGGGAGCTGTTTTTT.

This clonotype was seen more than once but under ten times. CDR3 in amino acids: CASSLGRGRVAGNTIYF. The CDR3 region has the DNA TGTGCCAGCAGCTTAGGCAGGGGGCGCGTAGCTGGAAACACCATATATTTT. The chain recombines TRBV7-6 with TRBJ1-3; 8 bases line up with TRBD1. This CDR3 comprises 17 residues. V was clipped by 1 base and J by 2 bases; unmatched bases: 7. The germline CDR1 and CDR2 sequences are SGHVS and FNYEAQ.

The chain links TRBV12-3 or TRBV12-4 to TRBJ2-4, with 7 bases lining up with TRBD2. There are 17 residues in the CDR3. V shed 2 bases, J shed 2 bases, and the junction held 9 bases outside the gene matches. This CDR3 reads CASSLRMAGVSKNIQYF. CDR3 bases: TGTGCCAGCAGTTTAAGGATGGCGGGGGTGTCCAAAAACATTCAGTACTTC.

On this clonotype itself: Germline and junction disagree at one end, which may indicate a read error. Here the CDR3 DNA reads TGCGGTGCCCAGCCTAGGGCCTTCACAGATACGCAGTATTTT. This sequence encodes CGAQPRAFTDTQYF. The J gene is TRBJ2-3, the V gene TRBV20-1; D is uncertain. In germline, CDR1 is DFQATT, CDR2 SNEGSKA (reference sequence). The CDR3 consists of 14 residues.

This clonotype has only a few counts. This chain uses TRBV29-1 with TRBJ2-1, with D perhaps being TRBD1 or TRBD2 (5 bases each). This CDR3 spans 14 amino acids. Germline CDR1 SQVTM, CDR2 ANQGSEA. Trimming left V 3 bases short and J 2 bases short, with 11 bases between. This chain's CDR3 is CSVDTGGTYNEQFF. The CDR3 DNA follows: TGCAGCGTTGATACAGGAGGTACCTACAATGAGCAGTTCTTC.

CDR3 coding DNA: TGTGCCAGCACACAGCGGGGGGCCAACGTCCTGACTTTC. Translating gives CASTQRGANVLTF. The chain uses TRBV3-1 and TRBJ2-6; D might be TRBD2 (5 bases). Trimming cost V 7 bases and J 4 bases, with 8 bases left between them. This CDR3 spans 13 amino acids. Germline CDR1 and CDR2: LGHDT and YNNKEL (reference sequence).

The J gene is TRBJ1-5, the V gene TRBV7-2; D remains ambiguous. Germline V lookup: CDR1 SGHTA, CDR2 FQGNSA. The CDR3 has 15 residues. Between the trimmed V and J ends, which lost 0 bases and 0 bases, there was a span of 6 bases. The chain's CDR3 is CASSLAGYSNQPQHF. CDR3 DNA sequence: TGTGCCAGCAGCTTAGCAGGATATAGCAATCAGCCCCAGCATTTT. Filled out from reference TRBV7-2 and TRBJ1-5, the complete variable domain reads GAGVSQSPSNKVTEKGKDVELRCDPISGHTALYWYRQSLGQGLEFLIYFQGNSAPDKSGLPSDRFSAERTGGSVSTLTIQRTQQEDSAVYLCASSLAGYSNQPQHFGDGTRLSIL.

The chain uses TRBV7-9 and TRBJ1-1, with D unclear. The CDR3 is 12 amino acids. The V gene's germline CDR1 is SEHNR and CDR2 FQNEAQ (reference sequence). V dropped 2 bases and J dropped 7 bases, with 8 bases sitting between them. The DNA of the CDR3 is TGTGCCAGCAGCTTATCTACGGGTGAAGCTTTCTTT. This sequence encodes CASSLSTGEAFF.

This chain joins TRBV28 and TRBJ2-7; maybe TRBD1 (5 bases). The CDR3 runs to 14 residues. V was clipped by 3 bases and J by 0 bases, with 9 bases between them. The germline V gene has CDR1 MDHEN and CDR2 SYDVKM. CDR3 DNA: TGTGCCAGCAGTTTTTCAGGGCCCTCCTACGAGCAGTACTTC. Residues: CASSFSGPSYEQYF. Together with reference TRBV28 and TRBJ2-7, the CDR3 gives the full variable domain: DVKVTQSSRYLVKRTGEKVFLECVQDMDHENMFWYRQDPGLGLRLIYFSYDVKMKEKGDIPEGYSVSREKKERFSLILESASTNQTSMYLCASSFSGPSYEQYFGPGTRLTVT.

This clonotype was detected once. The chain couples TRBV7-2 to TRBJ2-7; tentatively, D is TRBD1 (5 bases). The V end lost 4 bases, the J end lost 0 bases, and 10 bases lay between the germline ends. The germline gives CDR1 SGHTA, CDR2 FQGNSA. The CDR3 runs 14 residues. The CDR3 loop reads CASSSDTFSYEQYF. CDR3 nucleotides: TGTGCCAGCAGCTCGGACACGTTCTCCTACGAGCAGTACTTC.

This clonotype has at least ten counts. The chain recombines TRBV4-1 with TRBJ2-7; 7 bases are shared with TRBD2. Looked up from germline, CDR1 is MGHRA and CDR2 is YSYEKL. J lost 2 bases, V lost 0 bases, and 1 base had no gene match. This CDR3 contains 14 residues. This chain's CDR3 is CASSQDGRAYEQYF. The CDR3 DNA is TGCGCCAGCAGCCAAGATGGGAGGGCCTACGAGCAGTACTTC.

Comment on this clonotype: A much larger clonotype is one base distant, so this may be a read error. The chain is built from TRBV5-1 and TRBJ2-1; 7 nucleotides align to TRBD2. V shed 4 bases, J shed 4 bases, and the junction held 8 bases outside the gene matches. Germline values: CDR1 SGHRS, CDR2 YFSETQ. The CDR3 consists of 15 residues. CDR3 nucleotide sequence: TGCGCCAGCAGCCTTTCAGTGGGGGGGTACAATGAGCAGTTCTTC. It is translated as CASSLSVGGYNEQFF. Together with reference TRBV5-1 and TRBJ2-1, the CDR3 gives the full variable domain: KAGVTQTPRYLIKTRGQQVTLSCSPISGHRSVSWYQQTPGQGLQFLFEYFSETQRNKGNFPGRFSGRQFSNSRSEMNVSTLELGDSALYLCASSLSVGGYNEQFFGPGTRLTVL.

V usage is TRBV6-5 and J usage is TRBJ2-3; 7 nucleotides align to TRBD2. CDR3 size: 17 residues. V lost 6 bases to trimming and J lost 0 bases; unmatched junction nucleotides: 12. Germline V gene data show CDR1 as MNHEY and CDR2 as SVGAGI. CDR3 protein: CASRTGGFMASTDTQYF. CDR3 nucleotides: TGTGCCAGCAGAACGGGGGGTTTCATGGCTAGCACAGATACGCAGTATTTT.